The entry that follows covers one TCR beta chain sequence. The record originates from a study of cytomegalovirus exposure and HLA in healthy donors. The CDR3 is 14 amino acids. V shed 6 bases, J shed 6 bases, and the junction held 9 bases outside the gene matches. Germline V lookup: CDR1 MDHEN, CDR2 SYDVKM. Primers included in the PCR were 60 Vbeta and 13 Jbeta primers. The protocol was immunoSEQ multiplex PCR, while the TCRdb copy is restricted to in-frame clones and leaves out a portion. The top ten hold 2.1% of the sample, which has about 120,000 clones, 75% to 90% seen once. While unrecorded immune exposures were likely, the donors were nominally healthy when sampled.

The TCR was taken from a man aged 25-45 years in good health and CMV-seronegative. Sequenced material: PBMCs. This chain connects TRBV28 to TRBJ2-7, with 9 bases aligning to TRBD1. The CDR3 protein is CASRPDRGSGEQYF. CDR3 nucleotide sequence: TGTGCCAGCAGACCGGACAGGGGATCGGGCGAGCAGTACTTC.